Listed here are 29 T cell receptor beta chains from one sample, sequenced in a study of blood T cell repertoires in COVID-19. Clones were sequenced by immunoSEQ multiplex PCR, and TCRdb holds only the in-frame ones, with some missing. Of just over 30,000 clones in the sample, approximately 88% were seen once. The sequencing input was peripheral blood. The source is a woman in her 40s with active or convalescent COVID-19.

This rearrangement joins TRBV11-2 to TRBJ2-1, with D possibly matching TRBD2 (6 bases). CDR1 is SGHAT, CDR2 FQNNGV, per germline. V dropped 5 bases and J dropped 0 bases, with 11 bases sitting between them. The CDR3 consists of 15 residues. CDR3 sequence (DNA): TGTGCCAGCAGCGGGGGACTTAGCTCCTACAATGAGCAGTTCTTC. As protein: CASSGGLSSYNEQFF.

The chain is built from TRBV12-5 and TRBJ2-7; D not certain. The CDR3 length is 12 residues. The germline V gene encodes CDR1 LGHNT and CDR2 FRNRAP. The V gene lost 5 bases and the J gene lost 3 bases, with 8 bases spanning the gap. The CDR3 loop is CASGPRFYEQYF. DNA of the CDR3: TGTGCTAGTGGTCCCCGGTTCTACGAGCAGTACTTC.

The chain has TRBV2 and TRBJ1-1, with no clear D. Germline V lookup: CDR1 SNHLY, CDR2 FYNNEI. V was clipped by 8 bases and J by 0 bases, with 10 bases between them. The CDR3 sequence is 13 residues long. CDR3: CASVSDMNTEAFF. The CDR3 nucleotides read TGTGCCAGCGTCTCAGACATGAACACTGAAGCTTTCTTT.

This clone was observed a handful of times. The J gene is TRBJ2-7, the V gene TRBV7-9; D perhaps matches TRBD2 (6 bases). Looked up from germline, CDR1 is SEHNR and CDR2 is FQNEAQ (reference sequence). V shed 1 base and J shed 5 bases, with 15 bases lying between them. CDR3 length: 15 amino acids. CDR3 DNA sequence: TGTGCCAGCAGCTTAGGATTGGCTAGCGTCCACGAGCAGTACTTC. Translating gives CASSLGLASVHEQYF.

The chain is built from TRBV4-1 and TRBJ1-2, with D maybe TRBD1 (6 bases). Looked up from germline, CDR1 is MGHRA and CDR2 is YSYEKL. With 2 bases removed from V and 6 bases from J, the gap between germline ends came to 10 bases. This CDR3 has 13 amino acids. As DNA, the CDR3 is TGCGCCAGCAGCCAAACCGGACAGAATGGCTACACCTTC. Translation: CASSQTGQNGYTF.

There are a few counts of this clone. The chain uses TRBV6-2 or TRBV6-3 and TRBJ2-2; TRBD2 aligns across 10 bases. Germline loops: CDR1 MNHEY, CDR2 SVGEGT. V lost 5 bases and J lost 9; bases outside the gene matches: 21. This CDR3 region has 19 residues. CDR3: CASSPMGTSANRGGRELFF. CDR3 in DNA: TGTGCCAGCAGTCCCATGGGGACTAGCGCAAATCGAGGGGGCCGGGAGCTGTTTTTT.

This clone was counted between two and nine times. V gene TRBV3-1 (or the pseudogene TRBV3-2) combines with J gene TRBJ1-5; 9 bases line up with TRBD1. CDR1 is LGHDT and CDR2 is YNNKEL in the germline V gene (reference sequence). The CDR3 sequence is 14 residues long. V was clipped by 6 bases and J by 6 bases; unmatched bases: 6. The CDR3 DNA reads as TGTGCCAGCAGTCCCGGGACAGGGCGTCAGCCCCAGCATTTT. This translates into CASSPGTGRQPQHF.

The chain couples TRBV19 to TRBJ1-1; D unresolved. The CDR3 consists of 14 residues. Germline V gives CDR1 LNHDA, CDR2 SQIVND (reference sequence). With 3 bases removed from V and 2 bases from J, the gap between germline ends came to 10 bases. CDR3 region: CASSIGSRNTEAFF. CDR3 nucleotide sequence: TGTGCCAGTAGTATCGGGTCTCGTAACACTGAAGCTTTCTTT.

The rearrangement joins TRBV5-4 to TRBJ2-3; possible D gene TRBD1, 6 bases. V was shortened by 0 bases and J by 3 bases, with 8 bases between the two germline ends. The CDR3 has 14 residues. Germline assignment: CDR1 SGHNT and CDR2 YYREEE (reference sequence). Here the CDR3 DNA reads TGTGCCAGCAGCTTGGGGGGGCGGACAGATACGCAGTATTTT. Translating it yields CASSLGGRTDTQYF.

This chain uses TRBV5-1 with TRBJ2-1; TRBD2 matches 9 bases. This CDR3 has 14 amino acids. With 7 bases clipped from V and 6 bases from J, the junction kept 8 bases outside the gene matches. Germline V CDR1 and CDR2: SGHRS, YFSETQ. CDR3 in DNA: TGCGCCAGCGCCGCGGGAGGGCCAATCAATGAGCAGTTCTTC. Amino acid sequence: CASAAGGPINEQFF.

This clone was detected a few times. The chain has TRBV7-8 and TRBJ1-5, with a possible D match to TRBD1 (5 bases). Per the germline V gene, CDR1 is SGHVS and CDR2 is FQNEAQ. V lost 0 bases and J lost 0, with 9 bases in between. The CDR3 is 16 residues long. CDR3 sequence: CASSLATGYSNQPQHF. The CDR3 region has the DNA TGTGCCAGCAGCTTAGCCACAGGTTATAGCAATCAGCCCCAGCATTTT. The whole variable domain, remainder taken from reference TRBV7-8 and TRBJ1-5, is GAGVSQSPRYKVAKRGQDVALRCDPISGHVSLFWYQQALGQGPEFLTYFQNEAQLDKSGLPSDRFFAERPEGSVSTLKIQRTQQEDSAVYLCASSLATGYSNQPQHFGDGTRLSIL.

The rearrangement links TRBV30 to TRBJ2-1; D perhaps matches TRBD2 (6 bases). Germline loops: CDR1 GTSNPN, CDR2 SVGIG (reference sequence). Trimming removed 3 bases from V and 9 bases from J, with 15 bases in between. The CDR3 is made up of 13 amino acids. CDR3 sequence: CAWRGGGAGEQFF. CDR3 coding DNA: TGTGCCTGGAGAGGCGGAGGGGCGGGTGAGCAGTTCTTC. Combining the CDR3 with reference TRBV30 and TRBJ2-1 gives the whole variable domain SQTIHQWPATLVQPVGSPLSLECTVEGTSNPNLYWYRQAAGRGLQLLFYSVGIGQISSEVPQNLSASRPQDRQFILSSKKLLLSDSGFYLCAWRGGGAGEQFFGPGTRLTVL.

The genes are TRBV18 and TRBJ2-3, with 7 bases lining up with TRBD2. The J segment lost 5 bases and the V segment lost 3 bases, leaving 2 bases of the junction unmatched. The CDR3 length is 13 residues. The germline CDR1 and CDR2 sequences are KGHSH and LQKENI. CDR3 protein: CASSPGGRDTQYF. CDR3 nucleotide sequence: TGTGCCAGCTCACCCGGGGGGAGAGATACGCAGTATTTT.

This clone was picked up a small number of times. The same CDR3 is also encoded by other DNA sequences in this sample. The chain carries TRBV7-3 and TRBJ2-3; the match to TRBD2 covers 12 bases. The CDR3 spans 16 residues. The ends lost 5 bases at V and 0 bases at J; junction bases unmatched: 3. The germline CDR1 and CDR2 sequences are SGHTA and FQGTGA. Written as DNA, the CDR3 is TGTGCCAGCAGCCCCGGGACTAGCGGGAGCACAGATACGCAGTATTTT. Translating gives CASSPGTSGSTDTQYF.

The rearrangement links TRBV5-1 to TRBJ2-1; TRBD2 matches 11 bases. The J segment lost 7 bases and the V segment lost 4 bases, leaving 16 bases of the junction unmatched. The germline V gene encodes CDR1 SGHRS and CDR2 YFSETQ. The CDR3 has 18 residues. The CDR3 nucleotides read TGCGCCAGCAGCCTCAGACTGAACTTAGCGGGAGGGCCTAATGAGCAGTTCTTC. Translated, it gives CASSLRLNLAGGPNEQFF.

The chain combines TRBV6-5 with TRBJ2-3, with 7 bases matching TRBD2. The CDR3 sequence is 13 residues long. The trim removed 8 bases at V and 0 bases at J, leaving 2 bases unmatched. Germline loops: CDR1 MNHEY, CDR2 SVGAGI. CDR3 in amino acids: CASCSGSTDTQYF. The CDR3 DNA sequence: TGTGCCAGCTGTAGCGGGAGCACAGATACGCAGTATTTT.

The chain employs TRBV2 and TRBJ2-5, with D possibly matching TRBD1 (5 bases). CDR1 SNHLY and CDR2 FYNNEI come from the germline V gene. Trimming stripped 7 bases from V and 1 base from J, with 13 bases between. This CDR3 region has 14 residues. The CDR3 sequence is CASTVGRAQETQYF. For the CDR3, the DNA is TGTGCCAGCACGGTTGGCAGGGCCCAAGAGACCCAGTACTTC.

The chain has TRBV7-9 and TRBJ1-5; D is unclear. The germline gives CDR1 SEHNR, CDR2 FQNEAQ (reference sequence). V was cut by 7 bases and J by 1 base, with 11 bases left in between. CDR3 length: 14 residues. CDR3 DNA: TGTGCCAGCACCATGACTGGGAGCAATCAGCCCCAGCATTTT. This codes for CASTMTGSNQPQHF.

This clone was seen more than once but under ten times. The CDR3 DNA sequence: TGTGCCAGCAGTACAGGGTGGGGGACTGAAGCTTTCTTT. Amino acid sequence: CASSTGWGTEAFF. This chain connects TRBV6-4 to TRBJ1-1; D perhaps matches TRBD1 (6 bases). Trimming left V 5 bases short and J 5 bases short, with 12 bases between. CDR3 length: 13 residues. The germline V gene has CDR1 MRHNA and CDR2 SNTAGT.

As DNA, the CDR3 is TGCGCCAGCAGCTTGGCAGGGGATGACTACAATGAGCAGTTCTTC. Its translation: CASSLAGDDYNEQFF. The J gene is TRBJ2-1, the V gene TRBV5-1, with a possible D match to TRBD1 (6 bases). Germline values: CDR1 SGHRS, CDR2 YFSETQ. Trimming cost V 0 bases and J 3 bases, with 10 bases left between them. This CDR3 spans 15 amino acids.

Here the CDR3 reads CSVGGDPQMAGVDTGELFF. The DNA for the CDR3 is TGCAGCGTTGGTGGTGATCCTCAAATGGCGGGAGTAGACACCGGGGAGCTGTTTTTT. The V call is TRBV29-1, the J call TRBJ2-2; 7 bases match TRBD2. The germline V gene has CDR1 SQVTM and CDR2 ANQGSEA. This CDR3 contains 19 residues. After removal of 4 bases from V and 3 bases from J, the junction contained 20 bases not matched to a gene.

In DNA, the CDR3 is TGTGCCAGCAGTCTACTAGCGGCCAACAATGAGCAGTTCTTC. Translated, it gives CASSLLAANNEQFF. This chain joins TRBV2 and TRBJ2-1, with 8 bases aligning to TRBD2. Losses at the gene ends were 5 bases for V and 5 bases for J; bases not matched to a gene: 5. The CDR3 spans 14 residues. Per germline, CDR1 SNHLY and CDR2 FYNNEI.

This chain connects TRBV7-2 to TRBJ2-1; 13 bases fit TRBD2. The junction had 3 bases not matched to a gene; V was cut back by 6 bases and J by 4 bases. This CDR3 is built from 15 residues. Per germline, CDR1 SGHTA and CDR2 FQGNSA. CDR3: CASRETSGRYNEQFF. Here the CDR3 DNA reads TGTGCCAGCAGAGAGACTAGCGGGAGGTACAATGAGCAGTTCTTC.

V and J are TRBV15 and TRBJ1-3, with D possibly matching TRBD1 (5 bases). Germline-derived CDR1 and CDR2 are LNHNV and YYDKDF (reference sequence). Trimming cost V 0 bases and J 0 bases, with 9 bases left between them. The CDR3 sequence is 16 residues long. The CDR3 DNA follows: TGTGCCACCAGCAGAGATTCAGGGATCTCTGGAAACACCATATATTTT. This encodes CATSRDSGISGNTIYF.

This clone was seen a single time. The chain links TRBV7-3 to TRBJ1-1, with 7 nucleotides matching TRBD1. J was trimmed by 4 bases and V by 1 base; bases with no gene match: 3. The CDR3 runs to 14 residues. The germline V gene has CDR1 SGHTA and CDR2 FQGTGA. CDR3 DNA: TGTGCCAGCAGCTTAAGAGGGGGCGGCACTGAAGCTTTCTTT. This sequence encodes CASSLRGGGTEAFF.

The CDR3 loop reads CASSSDLGAGQPQHF. DNA of the CDR3: TGTGCCAGCAGCTCCGATCTTGGGGCAGGTCAGCCCCAGCATTTT. This chain connects TRBV7-9 to TRBJ1-5; D possibly corresponds to TRBD1 (5 bases). The V end was cut by 4 bases, the J end by 6 bases, with 16 bases between. The length of the CDR3 is 15 residues. CDR1 is SEHNR and CDR2 is FQNEAQ in the germline V gene (reference sequence).

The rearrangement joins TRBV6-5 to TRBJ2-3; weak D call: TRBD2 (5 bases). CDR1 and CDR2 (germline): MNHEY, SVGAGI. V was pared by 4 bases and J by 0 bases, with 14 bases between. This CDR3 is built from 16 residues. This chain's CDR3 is CASSSQDLPSTDTQYF. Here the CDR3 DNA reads TGTGCCAGCAGTTCCCAGGACTTGCCTAGCACAGATACGCAGTATTTT.

The CDR3 loop is CASSLSRGSYEQYF. The CDR3 region has the DNA TGTGCCAGCAGCTTGTCCAGGGGCTCCTACGAGCAGTACTTC. The gene calls are TRBV5-4 and TRBJ2-7, with D perhaps matching TRBD1 (6 bases). The CDR3 loop spans 14 amino acids. Trimming pared 1 base from V and 0 bases from J, leaving 8 bases between. Germline CDR1 and CDR2: SGHNT and YYREEE (reference sequence).

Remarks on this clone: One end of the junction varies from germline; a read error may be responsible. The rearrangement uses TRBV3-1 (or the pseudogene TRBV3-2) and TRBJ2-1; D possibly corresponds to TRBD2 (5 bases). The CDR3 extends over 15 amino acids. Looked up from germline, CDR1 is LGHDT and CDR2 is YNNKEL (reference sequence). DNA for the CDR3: TGTGCCAGCACCCAAGGACGGGGATCTTACAATGAGCAGTTCTTC. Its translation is CASTQGRGSYNEQFF.